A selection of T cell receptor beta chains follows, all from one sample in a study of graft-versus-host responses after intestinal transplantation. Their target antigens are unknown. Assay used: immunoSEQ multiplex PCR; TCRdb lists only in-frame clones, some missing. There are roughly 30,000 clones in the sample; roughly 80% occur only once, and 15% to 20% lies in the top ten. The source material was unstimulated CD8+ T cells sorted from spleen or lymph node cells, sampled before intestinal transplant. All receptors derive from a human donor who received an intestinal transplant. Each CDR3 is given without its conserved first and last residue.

cdr3_aa: ASRGTGNNEQF
v_call: TRBV2
j_call: TRBJ2-1

cdr3_aa: ASGRTGLKYEQY
v_call: TRBV10-1
j_call: TRBJ2-7

cdr3_aa: ASSLSARGPLNTEAF
v_call: TRBV5-1
j_call: TRBJ1-1

cdr3_aa: ASSTDSRWDEQF
v_call: TRBV7-2
j_call: TRBJ2-1

cdr3_aa: ASSELAGALQETQY
v_call: TRBV6-1
j_call: TRBJ2-5

cdr3_aa: ASNPGTALTGELF
v_call: TRBV9
j_call: TRBJ2-2

cdr3_aa: ASSLRLTGWGYNEQF
v_call: TRBV28
j_call: TRBJ2-1

cdr3_aa: ASSFGLAGPIETQY
v_call: TRBV7-9
j_call: TRBJ2-5

cdr3_aa: ASSENTGGFDEQY
v_call: TRBV9
j_call: TRBJ2-7

cdr3_aa: ASSQDWGESYGYT
v_call: TRBV4-1
j_call: TRBJ1-2

cdr3_aa: ASSQEFGLAGNLETQY
v_call: TRBV4-1
j_call: TRBJ2-5

cdr3_aa: ASSYGPAYNEQF
v_call: TRBV6-5
j_call: TRBJ2-1

cdr3_aa: ASSDGSIARGQETQY
v_call: TRBV25-1
j_call: TRBJ2-5

cdr3_aa: SVSGISYEQY
v_call: TRBV29-1
j_call: TRBJ2-7

cdr3_aa: ASSSGLAGVGETQY
v_call: TRBV5-4
j_call: TRBJ2-5

cdr3_aa: ASSFLGPTGPNYGYT
v_call: TRBV27
j_call: TRBJ1-2

cdr3_aa: SVDKVTSYIYEQF
v_call: TRBV29-1
j_call: TRBJ2-1

cdr3_aa: ASSQDVTYEQY
v_call: TRBV14
j_call: TRBJ2-7

cdr3_aa: ASSLTQGLRTEAF
v_call: TRBV19
j_call: TRBJ1-1

cdr3_aa: ASSRGYNEQF
v_call: TRBV5-1
j_call: TRBJ2-1

cdr3_aa: ASSQSPGARVDGYT
v_call: TRBV4-1
j_call: TRBJ1-2

cdr3_aa: ASSSGQGKYNEQF
v_call: TRBV11-1
j_call: TRBJ2-1

cdr3_aa: ASSLSRQGAYNEQF
v_call: TRBV27
j_call: TRBJ2-1

cdr3_aa: AISITSGRLTDTQY
v_call: TRBV10-3
j_call: TRBJ2-3

cdr3_aa: ASRSGFSGNTIY
v_call: TRBV2
j_call: TRBJ1-3

cdr3_aa: ATSRGQGIYEQY
v_call: TRBV4-1
j_call: TRBJ2-7

cdr3_aa: ASSRSITDTQY
v_call: TRBV7-9
j_call: TRBJ2-3

cdr3_aa: ASRQGSEHEQY
v_call: TRBV2
j_call: TRBJ2-7

cdr3_aa: ASSLLGAGQPQH
v_call: TRBV27
j_call: TRBJ1-5

cdr3_aa: ASSLFRTGEGAGELF
v_call: TRBV28
j_call: TRBJ2-2

cdr3_aa: ASYSRGRTDTQY
v_call: TRBV11-2
j_call: TRBJ2-3

cdr3_aa: ASSYDRVPYEQY
v_call: TRBV5-1
j_call: TRBJ2-7

cdr3_aa: ASSFRGGNDEQY
v_call: TRBV5-4
j_call: TRBJ2-7

cdr3_aa: ASSPSGGRGIEAF
v_call: TRBV9
j_call: TRBJ1-1

cdr3_aa: ASSVGQGGNTIY
v_call: TRBV9
j_call: TRBJ1-3

cdr3_aa: ATSRDPGQRYGYT
v_call: TRBV15
j_call: TRBJ1-2

cdr3_aa: ASSHRGPFTDTQY
v_call: TRBV13
j_call: TRBJ2-3

cdr3_aa: ASSPRGLGEKLF
v_call: TRBV7-6
j_call: TRBJ1-4

cdr3_aa: ASNLDSMSEQY
v_call: TRBV6-1
j_call: TRBJ2-7

cdr3_aa: ASSWGDGANTEAF
v_call: TRBV5-1
j_call: TRBJ1-1

cdr3_aa: ASRYSYSSYNEQF
v_call: TRBV2
j_call: TRBJ2-1

cdr3_aa: ASSARGLSSYEQY
v_call: TRBV6-6
j_call: TRBJ2-7

cdr3_aa: ASSEMVGVGIQY
v_call: TRBV6-1
j_call: TRBJ2-4

cdr3_aa: ASSQLAGGDNEQF
v_call: TRBV4-1
j_call: TRBJ2-1

cdr3_aa: ASSFVGARETQY
v_call: TRBV7-9
j_call: TRBJ2-5

cdr3_aa: ASSQIEESYEQY
v_call: TRBV9
j_call: TRBJ2-7

cdr3_aa: ASSSGLRDEQY
v_call: TRBV28
j_call: TRBJ2-7

cdr3_aa: SARTGGSSGANVLT
v_call: TRBV29-1
j_call: TRBJ2-6

cdr3_aa: ASSYLQGVDTGELF
v_call: TRBV27
j_call: TRBJ2-2

cdr3_aa: ASSQAGTTPYEQY
v_call: TRBV27
j_call: TRBJ2-7

cdr3_aa: ASKSGRRDNEQF
v_call: TRBV19
j_call: TRBJ2-1